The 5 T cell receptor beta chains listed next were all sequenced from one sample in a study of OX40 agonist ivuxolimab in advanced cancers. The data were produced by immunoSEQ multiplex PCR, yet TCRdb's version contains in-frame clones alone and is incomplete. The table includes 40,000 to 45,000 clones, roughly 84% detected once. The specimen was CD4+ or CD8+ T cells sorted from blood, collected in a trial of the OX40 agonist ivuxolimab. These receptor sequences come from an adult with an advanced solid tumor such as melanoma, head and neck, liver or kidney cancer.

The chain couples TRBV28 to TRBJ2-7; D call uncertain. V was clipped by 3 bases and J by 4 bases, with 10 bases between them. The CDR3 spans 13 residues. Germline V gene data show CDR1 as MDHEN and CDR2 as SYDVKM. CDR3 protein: CASSLGGSYEQYF. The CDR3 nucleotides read TGTGCCAGCAGTTTGGGCGGATCGTACGAGCAGTACTTC.

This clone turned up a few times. The CDR3 loop reads CASSLSRNNQPQHF. CDR3 nucleotide sequence: TGTGCCAGCAGTTTATCCCGGAACAATCAGCCCCAGCATTTT. The gene calls are TRBV27 and TRBJ1-5; unclear D gene. Germline CDR1 is MNHEY and CDR2 is SMNVEV (reference sequence). V was pared by 0 bases and J by 3 bases, with 6 bases between. This CDR3 is built from 14 residues.

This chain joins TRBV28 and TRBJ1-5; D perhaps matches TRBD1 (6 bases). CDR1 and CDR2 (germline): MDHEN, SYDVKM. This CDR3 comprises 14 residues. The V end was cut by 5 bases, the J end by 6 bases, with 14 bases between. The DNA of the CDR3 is TGTGCCAGCAGTCCCCGCGGAGGGGGTCAGCCCCAGCATTTT. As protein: CASSPRGGGQPQHF.

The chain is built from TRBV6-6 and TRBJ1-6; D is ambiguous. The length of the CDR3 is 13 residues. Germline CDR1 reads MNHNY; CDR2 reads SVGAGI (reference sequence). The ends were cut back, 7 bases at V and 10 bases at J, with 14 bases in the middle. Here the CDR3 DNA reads TGTGCCAGCACAGAAATCCCAAACTCACCCCTCCACTTT. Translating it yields CASTEIPNSPLHF.

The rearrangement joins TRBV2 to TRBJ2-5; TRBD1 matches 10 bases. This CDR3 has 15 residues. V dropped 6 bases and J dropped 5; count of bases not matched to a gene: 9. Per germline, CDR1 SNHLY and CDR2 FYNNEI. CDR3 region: CASSARTGGRETQYF. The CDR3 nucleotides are TGTGCCAGCAGCGCACGGACAGGGGGAAGGGAGACCCAGTACTTC.